The 27 T cell receptor beta chains listed next were all sequenced from one sample in a study of cytomegalovirus exposure and HLA in healthy donors. This PCR relied on a set of 60 Vbeta primers and 13 Jbeta primers. The table came from immunoSEQ multiplex PCR; TCRdb's copy has only in-frame clones and leaves some out. Of about 130,000 clones detected, over 70% appear once; the ten largest clones hold around 2.1%. The sequencing sample was made of PBMCs. The receptors were gathered from a middle-aged woman in good health and CMV-seropositive.

The genes are TRBV18 and TRBJ2-1; 7 nucleotides match TRBD2. Unmatched junction bases numbered 10, after V lost 1 base and J lost 7 bases. This CDR3 contains 16 residues. Germline V lookup: CDR1 KGHSH, CDR2 LQKENI. CDR3 sequence: CASSPLLAGGTNEQFF. CDR3 nucleotide sequence: TGTGCCAGCTCACCACTCTTAGCGGGTGGTACGAATGAGCAGTTCTTC.

The chain combines TRBV18 with TRBJ1-5, with 7 bases fitting TRBD1. Germline trimming cut 6 bases from V and 0 bases from J; bases unmatched to any gene: 8. Germline lookup yields CDR1 KGHSH and CDR2 LQKENI. This CDR3 spans 16 amino acids. CDR3 region: CASSLDRVRSNQPQHF. For the CDR3, the DNA is TGTGCCAGCTCGCTCGACAGGGTCCGTAGCAATCAGCCCCAGCATTTT. Full variable domain (missing parts from reference TRBV18 and TRBJ1-5): NAGVMQNPRHLVRRRGQEARLRCSPMKGHSHVYWYRQLPEEGLKFMVYLQKENIIDESGMPKERFSAEFPKEGPSILRIQQVVRGDSAAYFCASSLDRVRSNQPQHFGDGTRLSIL.

This chain uses TRBV28 with TRBJ1-5; D unresolved. V gave up 3 bases and J gave up 1 base, with 7 bases separating them. This CDR3 is built from 14 residues. Germline V gene data show CDR1 as MDHEN and CDR2 as SYDVKM. The chain's CDR3 is CASSFRLSNQPQHF. CDR3 DNA: TGTGCCAGCAGTTTCAGGTTAAGCAATCAGCCCCAGCATTTT. Using reference TRBV28 and TRBJ1-5 for the parts outside the CDR3, the full variable domain is DVKVTQSSRYLVKRTGEKVFLECVQDMDHENMFWYRQDPGLGLRLIYFSYDVKMKEKGDIPEGYSVSREKKERFSLILESASTNQTSMYLCASSFRLSNQPQHFGDGTRLSIL.

The rearrangement joins TRBV7-2 to TRBJ2-7, with D perhaps matching TRBD1 (5 bases). The CDR3 sequence is 16 residues long. In germline, CDR1 is SGHTA, CDR2 FQGNSA. Trimming shortened V by 5 bases and J by 0 bases, and 17 bases separated the two germline ends. The chain's CDR3 is CASSVDDRVPSYEQYF. Here the CDR3 DNA reads TGTGCCAGCAGCGTAGATGACAGAGTACCCTCCTACGAGCAGTACTTC.

The rearrangement joins TRBV11-3 to TRBJ2-7; 7 nucleotides align to TRBD1. With V trimmed by 4 bases and J by 3 bases, 3 bases remained unmatched. CDR1 and CDR2 (germline): SGHNT, YENEEA. The CDR3 is 13 amino acids. The CDR3 reads CASSYGQDYEQYF. The DNA for the CDR3 is TGTGCCAGCAGCTACGGACAGGACTACGAGCAGTACTTC. Full variable domain (outside the CDR3, taken from reference TRBV11-3 and TRBJ2-7): EAGVVQSPRYKIIEKKQPVAFWCNPISGHNTLYWYLQNLGQGPELLIRYENEEAVDDSQLPKDRFSAERLKGVDSTLKIQPAELGDSAVYLCASSYGQDYEQYFGPGTRLTVT.

The gene calls are TRBV11-2 and TRBJ1-1; possibly TRBD1 for D (6 bases). There are 13 residues in the CDR3. Trimming shortened V by 2 bases and J by 4 bases, and 8 bases separated the two germline ends. Per germline, CDR1 SGHAT and CDR2 FQNNGV. CDR3 in amino acids: CASSLRGGTEAFF. The CDR3 region has the DNA TGTGCCAGCAGCTTACGAGGGGGCACTGAAGCTTTCTTT.

This clone came up a few times. The genes are TRBV5-1 and TRBJ2-1; D is unresolved. Trimming took 5 bases from V and 1 from J, leaving 7 bases between them. Germline-derived CDR1 and CDR2 are SGHRS and YFSETQ. The CDR3 has 13 amino acids. CDR3 in amino acids: CASRSDSYNEQFF. The CDR3 nucleotides read TGCGCCAGCAGAAGCGATTCCTACAATGAGCAGTTCTTC.

This clone has more than one count but fewer than ten. The CDR3 region is CASSQDTDSYEQYF. CDR3 sequence (DNA): TGCGCCAGCAGCCAAGATACGGACAGCTACGAGCAGTACTTC. The chain recombines TRBV4-3 with TRBJ2-7; possibly TRBD1 for D (6 bases). Germline values: CDR1 LGHNA, CDR2 YSLEER. This CDR3 comprises 14 residues. Trimming took off 0 bases at V and 3 bases at J, with 9 bases between the two ends.

V gene TRBV5-1 combines with J gene TRBJ2-3; 9 positions match TRBD2. Germline-derived CDR1 and CDR2 are SGHRS and YFSETQ. This CDR3 spans 16 amino acids. Losses at the gene ends were 4 bases for V and 6 bases for J; bases not matched to a gene: 12. The CDR3 bases are TGCGCCAGCAGCCAAGCATTAGCGGGAGAACCTGATACGCAGTATTTT. It encodes CASSQALAGEPDTQYF.

This chain joins TRBV15 and TRBJ1-2; 8 bases map to TRBD1. This CDR3 spans 14 amino acids. Germline trimming cut 6 bases from V and 2 bases from J; bases unmatched to any gene: 5. Germline V lookup: CDR1 LNHNV, CDR2 YYDKDF (reference sequence). Here the CDR3 DNA reads TGTGCCACCAGGACTCGGACAGGGAACTATGGCTACACCTTC. It encodes CATRTRTGNYGYTF.

This clone was seen more than once but under ten times. The rearrangement uses TRBV15 and TRBJ1-1, with D hard to call. The CDR3 loop spans 14 amino acids. CDR1 is LNHNV, CDR2 YYDKDF, per germline (reference sequence). The V and J ends lost 6 bases and 11 bases respectively, with 22 bases between them. CDR3 DNA sequence: TGTGCCACCAGAAGTACGGGAGGACCCCGTGGGGCTTTCTTT. It yields the protein CATRSTGGPRGAFF.

This clone was seen a single time. The rearrangement joins TRBV7-8 to TRBJ1-2, with a weak D call TRBD1 (6 bases). Between the trimmed V and J ends, which lost 1 base and 4 bases, there was a span of 13 bases. The CDR3 has 15 residues. Germline values: CDR1 SGHVS, CDR2 FQNEAQ. In DNA, the CDR3 is TGTGCCAGCAGCTTAGAGGCCGGGACAAGCTATGGCTACACCTTC. Amino acids: CASSLEAGTSYGYTF.

This rearrangement joins TRBV2 to TRBJ2-2; weak D call: TRBD2 (5 bases). The CDR3 contains 15 residues. Germline V gene lookup returns CDR1 SNHLY and CDR2 FYNNEI. V lost 5 bases and J lost 4, with 14 bases in between. The CDR3 region is CASSSGRGSTGELFF. DNA for the CDR3: TGTGCCAGCAGTTCGGGTCGGGGATCCACCGGGGAGCTGTTTTTT.

The gene calls are TRBV19 and TRBJ1-5; a weak D match, TRBD1 (6 bases). This CDR3 has 16 amino acids. With 6 bases removed from V and 2 bases from J, the gap between germline ends came to 17 bases. CDR1 LNHDA and CDR2 SQIVND come from the germline V gene (reference sequence). CDR3 sequence reads: CASRMIQGSGNQPQHF. CDR3 DNA sequence: TGTGCCAGTAGGATGATACAGGGAAGCGGCAATCAGCCCCAGCATTTT.

The rearrangement joins TRBV11-3 to TRBJ2-3; 11 positions match TRBD2. The junction had 7 bases not matched to a gene; V was cut back by 5 bases and J by 3 bases. Germline CDR1 is SGHNT and CDR2 is YENEEA. The CDR3 sequence is 16 residues long. This CDR3 is CASSPGTSGLTDTQYF. CDR3 DNA sequence: TGTGCCAGCAGCCCCGGGACTAGCGGCTTAACAGATACGCAGTATTTT.

The rearrangement uses TRBV18 and TRBJ1-3; D remains unclear. The CDR3 covers 16 residues. V dropped 4 bases and J dropped 0 bases, with 13 bases sitting between them. Germline-derived CDR1 and CDR2 are KGHSH and LQKENI. The CDR3 region is CASSRGSQGSGNTIYF. The CDR3 coding sequence is TGTGCCAGCTCACGAGGGAGTCAAGGCTCTGGAAACACCATATATTTT.

This clone was observed a handful of times. The chain carries TRBV5-1 and TRBJ1-1; tentative D call: TRBD1 (5 bases). Germline CDR1 reads SGHRS; CDR2 reads YFSETQ. Trimming cost V 4 bases and J 3 bases, with 16 bases left between them. This CDR3 is built from 15 residues. The CDR3 region is CASSLNTGGDTEAFF. Written as DNA, the CDR3 is TGCGCCAGCAGCCTTAATACAGGAGGGGACACTGAAGCTTTCTTT.

J is TRBJ1-2 and V is TRBV5-1; 7 nucleotides line up with TRBD1. Germline assignment: CDR1 SGHRS and CDR2 YFSETQ. The CDR3 has 12 amino acids. The junction had 0 bases not matched to a gene; V was cut back by 0 bases and J by 7 bases. The CDR3 here is CASSLEGAGYTF. The CDR3 nucleotides are TGCGCCAGCAGCTTGGAGGGGGCTGGCTACACCTTC.

The chain uses TRBV5-5 and TRBJ2-2; D gene unclear. There are 14 residues in the CDR3. Germline CDR1 reads SGHKS; CDR2 reads YYEKEE (reference sequence). The germline V and J ends were trimmed by 4 bases and 13 bases, with 20 bases remaining between them. The CDR3 protein is CASSRNEAGVGLFF. CDR3 bases: TGTGCCAGCAGCCGGAATGAGGCTGGAGTTGGGCTGTTTTTT.

This clone has only one observation. The chain employs TRBV6-1 and TRBJ2-7; 7 bases are a match to TRBD1. The CDR3 loop spans 15 amino acids. V shed 0 bases, J shed 2 bases, and the junction held 4 bases outside the gene matches. In germline, CDR1 is MNHNS, CDR2 SASEGT. CDR3 sequence: CASSEAPGGTYEQYF. The CDR3 DNA sequence: TGTGCCAGCAGTGAAGCTCCAGGGGGAACCTACGAGCAGTACTTC.

The chain employs TRBV7-2 and TRBJ2-5; D gene unclear. Germline CDR1 SGHTA, CDR2 FQGNSA. The CDR3 runs 14 residues. The V and J ends lost 5 bases and 4 bases respectively, with 14 bases between them. Here the CDR3 reads CASSPHLGRETQYF. In DNA, the CDR3 is TGTGCCAGCAGCCCTCATCTAGGAAGAGAGACCCAGTACTTC.

This clone was observed a few times. The rearrangement joins TRBV4-1 to TRBJ2-7; D might be TRBD1 (6 bases). Germline CDR1 reads MGHRA; CDR2 reads YSYEKL. This CDR3 is 13 amino acids long. V dropped 5 bases and J dropped 4 bases, with 12 bases sitting between them. CDR3 sequence reads: CASSRGLGYEQYF. The DNA for the CDR3 is TGCGCCAGCAGCAGGGGGTTGGGTTACGAGCAGTACTTC.

This chain joins TRBV6-6 and TRBJ1-2, with a weak D call TRBD1 (6 bases). Germline CDR1 and CDR2: MNHNY and SVGAGI (reference sequence). Trimming stripped 5 bases from V and 0 bases from J, with 13 bases between. The CDR3 loop spans 15 amino acids. The CDR3 coding sequence is TGTGCCAGCAGTAAACAGGGAAATGCTAACTATGGCTACACCTTC. It specifies CASSKQGNANYGYTF.

The chain couples TRBV27 to TRBJ2-3, with 12 bases matching TRBD2. This CDR3 is built from 21 residues. Germline CDR1 is MNHEY and CDR2 is SMNVEV (reference sequence). V was pared by 2 bases and J by 0 bases, with 15 bases of the junction left unmatched. The CDR3 DNA follows: TGTGCCAGCAGTTTAGAATCCCCCGGGAGACTAGCGGGAGCTAGCACAGATACGCAGTATTTT. It is translated as CASSLESPGRLAGASTDTQYF.

In its sample, this clone was seen a few times. Other nucleotide sequences in the sample specify the same CDR3. The V and J genes are TRBV5-4 and TRBJ2-7; TRBD2 matches at 9 bases. The germline CDR1 and CDR2 sequences are SGHNT and YYREEE (reference sequence). V trimming: 4 bases; J trimming: 3 bases; junction bases outside the gene matches: 8. The CDR3 extends over 15 amino acids. The CDR3 DNA reads as TGTGCCAGCAGCCGCCCCGGGACTAGCTACTACGAGCAGTACTTC. It specifies CASSRPGTSYYEQYF. The full variable domain, its missing parts supplied by reference TRBV5-4 and TRBJ2-7, is ETGVTQSPTHLIKTRGQQVTLRCSSQSGHNTVSWYQQALGQGPQFIFQYYREEENGRGNFPPRFSGLQFPNYSSELNVNALELDDSALYLCASSRPGTSYYEQYFGPGTRLTVT.

The chain couples TRBV28 to TRBJ2-5; TRBD1 might be the D (6 bases). Trimming cost V 4 bases and J 2 bases, with 14 bases left between them. Per the germline V gene, CDR1 is MDHEN and CDR2 is SYDVKM. The CDR3 spans 15 residues. In nucleotides, the CDR3 is TGTGCCAGCAGTTCCGTCCGGACAGCTCAAGAGACCCAGTACTTC. The encoded protein is CASSSVRTAQETQYF.

CDR3 amino acids: CASSLGALGGNTEAFF. As DNA, the CDR3 is TGTGCCAGCAGCTTAGGGGCCCTAGGAGGGAACACTGAAGCTTTCTTT. The chain carries TRBV11-2 and TRBJ1-1; D unresolved. Germline V gene lookup returns CDR1 SGHAT and CDR2 FQNNGV. The CDR3 spans 16 residues. The V and J ends lost 1 base and 1 base respectively, with 13 bases between them.